Below are 8 T cell receptor beta chains sequenced from a single sample in a study of blood T cell repertoires in COVID-19 (dated by TCRdb to the early 2020s). Library method: the immunoSEQ multiplex PCR assay. The clones in this table, taken by TCRdb from immuneACCESS, are in-frame only. Not every clone is retained; where verified, under half of the shortfall comes from an unresolved V gene, and the cause of the rest is unknown. The sample table shows about 6,100 clones, and around 91% are seen once. 45% to 55% of the sample belongs to the ten largest clones. The sequenced material came from peripheral blood. The receptors were gathered from a human donor in a cohort sampled during active COVID-19.

The chain is built from TRBV28 and TRBJ2-1, with D possibly TRBD2 on 6 matching bases. Trimming removed 10 bases at V and 8 bases at J, with 18 bases between. Germline V gives CDR1 MDHEN, CDR2 SYDVKM. This CDR3 comprises 13 residues. The CDR3 bases are TGTGCCACCTCTAGCGACCTGAACGATGAGCAGTTCTTC. Its protein is CATSSDLNDEQFF. Full variable domain (missing parts from reference TRBV28 and TRBJ2-1): DVKVTQSSRYLVKRTGEKVFLECVQDMDHENMFWYRQDPGLGLRLIYFSYDVKMKEKGDIPEGYSVSREKKERFSLILESASTNQTSMYLCATSSDLNDEQFFGPGTRLTVL.

This clone showed up just a few times. This chain joins TRBV9 and TRBJ2-7; 11 nucleotides match TRBD1. After removal of 3 bases from V and 1 base from J, the junction contained 6 bases not matched to a gene. This CDR3 is 16 amino acids long. Germline V lookup: CDR1 SGDLS, CDR2 YYNGEE. CDR3 bases: TGTGCCAGCAGCGGTGGGACAGGGGGACAATCCTACGAGCAGTACTTC. Translating it yields CASSGGTGGQSYEQYF.

The chain has TRBV19 and TRBJ2-7; D perhaps matches TRBD1 (5 bases). V lost 3 bases, J lost 2 bases, and 5 bases lay in between. Germline V gene data show CDR1 as LNHDA and CDR2 as SQIVND (reference sequence). The CDR3 has 12 amino acids. The CDR3 nucleotides read TGTGCCAGTAGTATGGACACCTACGAGCAGTACTTC. It translates to CASSMDTYEQYF.

The gene calls are TRBV18 and TRBJ1-4; D is ambiguous. In germline, CDR1 is KGHSH, CDR2 LQKENI. V was shortened by 3 bases and J by 0 bases, with 5 bases between the two germline ends. There are 14 residues in the CDR3. This CDR3 is CASSPGATNEKLFF. The DNA for the CDR3 is TGTGCCAGCTCACCGGGAGCAACTAATGAAAAACTGTTTTTT.

This rearrangement joins TRBV5-4 to TRBJ2-1; 10 positions match TRBD1. Trimming at V came to 4 bases and at J to 5 bases, leaving 6 bases not matched to a gene. The CDR3 runs to 15 residues. Germline CDR1 is SGHNT and CDR2 is YYREEE (reference sequence). CDR3 in amino acids: CASSHPGTGDNEQFF. CDR3 nucleotides: TGTGCCAGCAGCCACCCCGGGACAGGGGACAATGAGCAGTTCTTC.

V usage is TRBV2 and J usage is TRBJ1-6; 7 bases agree with TRBD1. The junction had 8 bases not matched to a gene; V was cut back by 9 bases and J by 9 bases. CDR3 length: 13 residues. Germline CDR1 SNHLY, CDR2 FYNNEI. DNA for the CDR3: TGTGCCAGTCGACAGGGCGTATCTTCACCCCTCCACTTT. Residues: CASRQGVSSPLHF.

The gene calls are TRBV23-1 and TRBJ2-6; D perhaps matches TRBD1 (6 bases). TRBV23-1 counts as an open reading frame of uncertain function. This CDR3 is 15 amino acids long. Trimming stripped 7 bases from V and 3 bases from J, with 13 bases between. As DNA, the CDR3 is TGCGCCAGCACCTACCCACAGGGTGGGGCCAACGTCCTGACTTTC. It codes for CASTYPQGGANVLTF.

V usage is TRBV7-8 and J usage is TRBJ2-7; maybe TRBD2 (6 bases). The germline CDR1 and CDR2 sequences are SGHVS and FQNEAQ. V shed 7 bases and J shed 4 bases, with 23 bases lying between them. The CDR3 loop spans 16 amino acids. The DNA for the CDR3 is TGTGCCAGCACCACATTTTTCGGGACTGGGATGTACGAGCAGTACTTC. Amino acid sequence: CASTTFFGTGMYEQYF.